The source of this TCR beta chain is a study of patients and donors after allogeneic stem cell transplantation. TCRdb recomputed calls from the RT-PCR reads with MiXCR, one row per CDR3 protein. This sample yields 900,000 to 1,000,000 distinct CDR3 sequences, of which over 15% are seen a single time; about 6% belongs to the top ten. CDR3 length: 15 amino acids. V was cut by 6 bases and J by 0 bases, with 12 bases left in between. In germline, CDR1 is SGHTA, CDR2 FQGNSA. Sequencing was done on a sample of blood, either unsorted or a sorted T cell fraction (not recorded which). This TCR derives from a human donor who was either an allogeneic HSCT recipient or a stem cell or donor lymphocyte infusion donor (not recorded which). It is not recorded whose cells these are; they may come from a transplant donor. The gene calls are TRBV7-2 and TRBJ1-5; D remains ambiguous. CDR3 amino acids: CASSLGLLSNQPQHF. CDR3 in DNA: TGTGCCAGCAGTTTGGGCCTCCTTAGCAATCAGCCCCAGCATTTT.